This T cell receptor (beta chain) was sequenced for a study of Ad26.COV2.S vaccination and SARS-CoV-2 variants. Study results and caveats: Analytic work on TCR breadth and depth might have understated the full extent of total T cell responses.

A note on this clone: The antigen is not known.

The assay was immunoSEQ multiplex PCR, and TCRdb's table has in-frame clones only and misses some. Of just over 350,000 clones in the sample, 90% to 95% were seen once. This CDR3 comprises 13 residues. Per germline, CDR1 PRHDT and CDR2 FYEKMQ (reference sequence). V was trimmed by 4 bases and J by 4 bases, leaving 10 bases between them. This rearrangement joins TRBV13 to TRBJ1-2, with D hard to call. This specimen was peripheral blood, taken after recovery from COVID-19. This TCR came from a human donor who had recovered from COVID-19. In nucleotides, the CDR3 is TGTGCCAGCAGCTCCGGCTCCTCCTATGGCTACACCTTC. This codes for CASSSGSSYGYTF.